The T cell receptor (beta chain) described here comes from a study of blood T cell repertoires in COVID-19. The overall study: Acute and convalescent COVID-19 samples came from the United States, Italy and Spain.

Clones were read by immunoSEQ multiplex PCR, and TCRdb kept only the in-frame ones, dropping some. The sample contains 180,000 or so clones, roughly nine tenths of which appear only once. The CDR3 spans 16 residues. Trimming cost V 3 bases and J 3 bases; bases outside gene matches: 7. Germline values: CDR1 MNHEY, CDR2 SMNVEV (reference sequence). The chain uses TRBV27 and TRBJ2-1; 8 bases agree with TRBD2. The sequence derives from a man aged 18 to 30 with acute or convalescent COVID-19. Source material: peripheral blood. The CDR3 nucleotides are TGTGCCAGCAGTTTGCATAGCGGGGAATACTACAATGAGCAGTTCTTC. Amino acid sequence: CASSLHSGEYYNEQFF.